These 9 T cell receptor beta chains came from one sample sequenced in a study of T cell repertoires in cytomegalovirus infection. TCRdb called the reads again in MiXCR, with one record for every CDR3 protein. The sample has about 230,000 distinct CDR3 sequences, roughly 6.5% seen once. Sequenced: PBMCs. The source is a human donor in good health (CMV status not recorded). Some clones in this sample may be carry-over from other donors' samples.

The table lists this clonotype with many counts. The chain recombines TRBV7-7 with TRBJ1-5, with D hard to call. The CDR3 has 11 residues. Trimming shortened V by 7 bases and J by 2 bases, and 3 bases separated the two germline ends. Germline CDR1 reads SSHAT; CDR2 reads FNYEAQ (reference sequence). As DNA, the CDR3 is TGTGCCAGCACCCGCAATCAGCCCCAGCATTTT. Translating it yields CASTRNQPQHF.

This clonotype occurred many times. The chain is built from TRBV12-3 or TRBV12-4 and TRBJ2-1; 9 nucleotides line up with TRBD1. The CDR3 is 16 amino acids. Losses at the gene ends were 5 bases for V and 5 bases for J; bases not matched to a gene: 10. CDR3 coding DNA: TGTGCCAGCAGTCCCACCGGGACAGGGTACCACAATGAGCAGTTCTTC. Amino acids: CASSPTGTGYHNEQFF.

In this sample, this clonotype turned up many times. This chain uses TRBV15 with TRBJ2-5, with D unresolved. CDR1 and CDR2 from the germline V gene are LNHNV and YYDKDF (reference sequence). The CDR3 has 13 amino acids. Trimming took off 7 bases at V and 5 bases at J, with 14 bases between the two ends. The CDR3 bases are TGTGCCACCACTAAAGGGAATCCGGAGACCCAGTACTTC. The encoded protein is CATTKGNPETQYF.

The J gene is TRBJ2-1, the V gene TRBV20-1; TRBD2 is a possible D gene (6 bases). CDR3 length: 13 amino acids. Per germline, CDR1 DFQATT and CDR2 SNEGSKA (reference sequence). V was cut by 5 bases and J by 6 bases, with 14 bases left in between. The CDR3 DNA reads TGCAGTGCTCGCGACGGGAGCAGCAATGAGCAGTTCTTC. Encoded protein: CSARDGSSNEQFF.

This clonotype showed up many times. This rearrangement joins TRBV12-3 or TRBV12-4 to TRBJ1-5, with D unresolved. This CDR3 has 14 amino acids. The V end was cut by 5 bases, the J end by 0 bases, with 8 bases between. The CDR3 DNA sequence: TGTGCCAGCAGTGGCTTGTCTAGCAATCAGCCCCAGCATTTT. This gives the protein CASSGLSSNQPQHF.

There are many counts of this clonotype. This rearrangement joins TRBV6-2 or TRBV6-3 to TRBJ1-1; maybe TRBD1 (5 bases). The V gene's germline CDR1 is MNHEY and CDR2 SVGEGT. This CDR3 spans 17 amino acids. Trimming removed 0 bases at V and 3 bases at J, with 17 bases between. This chain's CDR3 is CASSYSKVRTWDTEAFF. Here the CDR3 DNA reads TGTGCCAGCAGTTACTCGAAAGTCCGGACATGGGACACTGAAGCTTTCTTT.

This rearrangement joins TRBV6-6 to TRBJ2-1, with D uncertain. Trimming shortened V by 0 bases and J by 7 bases, and 10 bases separated the two germline ends. Germline V gives CDR1 MNHNY, CDR2 SVGAGI (reference sequence). CDR3 size: 14 residues. CDR3 region: CASSYSTQINEQFF. The DNA for the CDR3 is TGTGCCAGCAGTTACTCGACTCAGATTAATGAGCAGTTCTTC.

This clonotype showed up many times. The CDR3 nucleotides read TGTGCCAGCAGTTTTGGACAGGTGGTGGAGACCCAGTACTTC. Protein sequence: CASSFGQVVETQYF. V is TRBV12-3 or TRBV12-4 and J is TRBJ2-5; the match to TRBD1 covers 7 bases. Trimming at V came to 3 bases and at J to 5 bases, leaving 6 bases not matched to a gene. The CDR3 extends over 14 amino acids.

This clonotype was seen at least ten times. CDR3 loop: CASSWDRGNTEAFF. The CDR3 DNA sequence: TGTGCCAGCAGCTGGGACAGGGGGAACACTGAAGCTTTCTTT. This chain joins TRBV7-2 and TRBJ1-1, with 10 bases fitting TRBD1. This CDR3 is 14 amino acids long. J lost 1 base, V lost 4 bases, and 0 bases had no gene match. The germline V gene encodes CDR1 SGHTA and CDR2 FQGNSA.